This is a list of T cell receptor beta chains from one sample in a study of OX40 agonist ivuxolimab in advanced cancers. This table comes from immunoSEQ multiplex PCR, and its TCRdb copy is limited to in-frame clones, with some not included. The repertoire holds approximately 19,000 clones, with about three quarters as singletons. The sequenced sample was CD4+ or CD8+ T cells sorted from blood, obtained in a trial of the OX40 agonist ivuxolimab. These receptors all stem from an adult with an advanced solid tumor such as melanoma, head and neck, liver or kidney cancer. Both conserved end residues are part of each CDR3. A D gene is named only where the DNA matches it firmly. Clone size is not always given. Where it is, it says once, few, many or a class for expanded clones.

clone_size: NA
v_call: TRBV10-1
d_call: NA
cdr3_length: 13
j_call: TRBJ2-2
cdr3_nt: TGCGCCAGCAGTCTGAAGAGTTCCGGGGAGCTGTTTTTT
cdr3_aa: CASSLKSSGELFF

clone_size: once
v_call: TRBV7-2
d_call: TRBD1
cdr3_length: 14
j_call: TRBJ2-7
cdr3_nt: TGTGCCAGCAGTTCCCACGGGACAGGGGACGAGCAGTACTTC
cdr3_aa: CASSSHGTGDEQYF

clone_size: NA
v_call: TRBV19
d_call: TRBD1
cdr3_length: 15
j_call: TRBJ2-5
cdr3_nt: TGTGCCAGTAGTATGGCCACAGGGGGTGGGCAGACCCAGTACTTC
cdr3_aa: CASSMATGGGQTQYF

clone_size: NA
v_call: TRBV4-1
d_call: NA
cdr3_length: 13
j_call: TRBJ2-7
cdr3_nt: TGCGCCAGCAGCTGGAACTCTGGTGGCGAGCAGTACTTC
cdr3_aa: CASSWNSGGEQYF

clone_size: few
v_call: TRBV5-1
d_call: TRBD1
cdr3_length: 15
j_call: TRBJ1-1
cdr3_nt: TGCGCCAGCAGCCCTTCCCCGACAGGGTTAGTTGAAGCTTTCTTT
cdr3_aa: CASSPSPTGLVEAFF

clone_size: NA
v_call: TRBV7-9
d_call: TRBD2
cdr3_length: 14
j_call: TRBJ2-1
cdr3_nt: TGTGCCACCGAAAAAGCGGGAGCTATGGATGAGCAGTTCTTC
cdr3_aa: CATEKAGAMDEQFF

clone_size: NA
v_call: TRBV10-2
d_call: NA
cdr3_length: 14
j_call: TRBJ2-2
cdr3_nt: TGCGCCAGCAGGAGCGGAGGGGCCACCGGGGAGCTGTTTTTT
cdr3_aa: CASRSGGATGELFF

clone_size: NA
v_call: TRBV7-9
d_call: TRBD2
cdr3_length: 14
j_call: TRBJ2-1
cdr3_nt: TGTGCCAGCAGCTTTAGCGGGGGGGCCGATGAGCAGTTCTTC
cdr3_aa: CASSFSGGADEQFF

clone_size: few
v_call: TRBV5-6
d_call: NA
cdr3_length: 13
j_call: TRBJ1-1
cdr3_nt: TGTGCCAGCAGCTTTATCAGTAGCACTGAAGCTTTCTTT
cdr3_aa: CASSFISSTEAFF

clone_size: NA
v_call: TRBV28
d_call: TRBD1
cdr3_length: 13
j_call: TRBJ2-7
cdr3_nt: TGTGCCAGCAGTTTGTTGGACAGGGCCGAGCAGTACTTC
cdr3_aa: CASSLLDRAEQYF

clone_size: NA
v_call: TRBV6-6
d_call: NA
cdr3_length: 14
j_call: TRBJ2-7
cdr3_nt: TGTGCCAGCAGTTACTTAGGGGCAATAGGCGAGCAGTACTTC
cdr3_aa: CASSYLGAIGEQYF

clone_size: NA
v_call: TRBV11-3
d_call: NA
cdr3_length: 13
j_call: TRBJ2-5
cdr3_nt: TGTGCCAGCAGCTCAGGTCCAAAAGAGACCCAGTACTTC
cdr3_aa: CASSSGPKETQYF

clone_size: NA
v_call: TRBV21-1
d_call: NA
cdr3_length: 14
j_call: TRBJ1-1
cdr3_nt: TGTGCCAGCAGCAAAAACGAGGGAGACCCTGAAGCTTTCTTT
cdr3_aa: CASSKNEGDPEAFF

clone_size: NA
v_call: TRBV5-4
d_call: TRBD1
cdr3_length: 14
j_call: TRBJ2-7
cdr3_nt: TGTGCCAGCAGCTTTCAGGGACAGCACTACGAGCAGTACTTC
cdr3_aa: CASSFQGQHYEQYF

clone_size: NA
v_call: TRBV28
d_call: NA
cdr3_length: 11
j_call: TRBJ1-2
cdr3_nt: TGTGCCAGCAGCGCCGTTGGAGGCTACACCTTC
cdr3_aa: CASSAVGGYTF

clone_size: NA
v_call: TRBV5-4
d_call: TRBD1
cdr3_length: 14
j_call: TRBJ1-4
cdr3_nt: TGTGCCAGCAGCTCGACAGGGGGCCATGAAAAACTGTTTTTT
cdr3_aa: CASSSTGGHEKLFF

clone_size: once
v_call: TRBV7-3
d_call: NA
cdr3_length: 15
j_call: TRBJ1-6
cdr3_nt: TGTGCCAGCAGCTTAGGGACGGTACAAAATTCACCCCTCCACTTT
cdr3_aa: CASSLGTVQNSPLHF

clone_size: few
v_call: TRBV19
d_call: NA
cdr3_length: 12
j_call: TRBJ2-5
cdr3_nt: TGTGCCAGCTCCCGGGGCTCGGAGACCCAGTACTTC
cdr3_aa: CASSRGSETQYF

clone_size: few
v_call: TRBV6-5
d_call: NA
cdr3_length: 14
j_call: TRBJ1-2
cdr3_nt: TGTGCCAGCAGTTACTCGATCGGGGGATTAGGCTACACCTTC
cdr3_aa: CASSYSIGGLGYTF

clone_size: NA
v_call: TRBV10-2
d_call: NA
cdr3_length: 11
j_call: TRBJ2-7
cdr3_nt: TGCGCCAGCGGAGGCAGCTACGAGCAGTACTTC
cdr3_aa: CASGGSYEQYF

clone_size: once
v_call: TRBV5-6
d_call: NA
cdr3_length: 15
j_call: TRBJ2-6
cdr3_nt: TGTGCCAGCAGCCAATGGGGCTCTGGGGCCAACGTCCTGACTTTC
cdr3_aa: CASSQWGSGANVLTF

clone_size: NA
v_call: TRBV5-4
d_call: NA
cdr3_length: 15
j_call: TRBJ1-6
cdr3_nt: TGTGCCAGCAGCTTAGCTCCCGGGGCCAATTCACCCCTCCACTTT
cdr3_aa: CASSLAPGANSPLHF

clone_size: NA
v_call: TRBV6-1
d_call: TRBD2
cdr3_length: 16
j_call: TRBJ2-5
cdr3_nt: TGTGCCAGCAGTGTTAATTTGGGGGGGGTACAAGAGACCCAGTACTTC
cdr3_aa: CASSVNLGGVQETQYF